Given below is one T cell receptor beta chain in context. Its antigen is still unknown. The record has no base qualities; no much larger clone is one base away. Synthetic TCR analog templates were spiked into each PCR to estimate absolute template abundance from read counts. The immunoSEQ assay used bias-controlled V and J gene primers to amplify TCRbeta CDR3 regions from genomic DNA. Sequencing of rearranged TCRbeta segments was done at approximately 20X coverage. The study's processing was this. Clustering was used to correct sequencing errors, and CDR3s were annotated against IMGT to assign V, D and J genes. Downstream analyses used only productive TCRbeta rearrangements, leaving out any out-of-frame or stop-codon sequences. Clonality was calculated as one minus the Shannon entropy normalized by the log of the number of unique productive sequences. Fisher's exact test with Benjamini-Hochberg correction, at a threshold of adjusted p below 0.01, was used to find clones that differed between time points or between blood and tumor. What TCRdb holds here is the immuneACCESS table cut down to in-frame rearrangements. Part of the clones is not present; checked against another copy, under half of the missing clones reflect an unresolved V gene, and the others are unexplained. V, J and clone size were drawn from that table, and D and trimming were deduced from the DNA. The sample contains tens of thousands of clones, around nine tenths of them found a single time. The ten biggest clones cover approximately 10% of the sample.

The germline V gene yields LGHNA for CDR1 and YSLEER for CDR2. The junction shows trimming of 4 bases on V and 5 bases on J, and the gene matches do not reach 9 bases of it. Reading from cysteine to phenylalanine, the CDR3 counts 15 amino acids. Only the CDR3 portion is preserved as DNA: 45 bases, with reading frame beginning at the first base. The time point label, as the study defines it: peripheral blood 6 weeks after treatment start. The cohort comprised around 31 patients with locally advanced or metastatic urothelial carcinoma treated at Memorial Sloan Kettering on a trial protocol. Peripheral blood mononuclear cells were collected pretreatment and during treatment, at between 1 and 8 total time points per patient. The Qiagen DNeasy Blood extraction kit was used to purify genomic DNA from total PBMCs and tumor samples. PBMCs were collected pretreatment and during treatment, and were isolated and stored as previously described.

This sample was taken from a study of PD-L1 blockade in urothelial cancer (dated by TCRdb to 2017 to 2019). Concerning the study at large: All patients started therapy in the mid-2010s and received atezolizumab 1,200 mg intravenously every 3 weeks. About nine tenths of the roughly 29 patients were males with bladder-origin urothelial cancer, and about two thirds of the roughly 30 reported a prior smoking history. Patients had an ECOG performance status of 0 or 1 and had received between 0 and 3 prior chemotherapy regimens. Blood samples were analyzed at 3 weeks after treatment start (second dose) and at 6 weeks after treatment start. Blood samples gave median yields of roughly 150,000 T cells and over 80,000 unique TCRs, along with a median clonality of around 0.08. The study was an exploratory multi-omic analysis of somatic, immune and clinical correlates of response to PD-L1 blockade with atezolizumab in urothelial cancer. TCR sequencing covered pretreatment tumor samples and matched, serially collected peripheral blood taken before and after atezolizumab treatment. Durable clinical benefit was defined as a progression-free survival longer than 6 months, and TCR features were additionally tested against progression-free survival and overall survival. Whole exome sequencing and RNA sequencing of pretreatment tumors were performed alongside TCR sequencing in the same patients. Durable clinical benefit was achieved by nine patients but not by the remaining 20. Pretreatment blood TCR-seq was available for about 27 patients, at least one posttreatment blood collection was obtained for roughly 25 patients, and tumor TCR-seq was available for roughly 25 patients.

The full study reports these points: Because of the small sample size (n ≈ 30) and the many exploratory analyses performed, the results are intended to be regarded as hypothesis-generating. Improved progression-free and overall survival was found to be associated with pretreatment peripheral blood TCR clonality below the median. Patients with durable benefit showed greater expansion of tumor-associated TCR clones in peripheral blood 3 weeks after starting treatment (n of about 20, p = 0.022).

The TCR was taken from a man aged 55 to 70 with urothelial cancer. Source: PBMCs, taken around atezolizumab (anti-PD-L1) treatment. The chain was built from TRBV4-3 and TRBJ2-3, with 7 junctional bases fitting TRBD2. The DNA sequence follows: TGCGCCAGCAGCCGTTCGGGAGGTTTAAGAGATACGCAGTATTTT. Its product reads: CASSRSGGLRDTQYF.